This passage covers 27 T cell receptor beta chains from one sample sequenced in a study of blood T cell repertoires in COVID-19. The method was immunoSEQ multiplex PCR; TCRdb's version includes in-frame clones alone and lacks a portion of them. The sample carries more than 200,000 clones, 87% recorded once. The sample consisted of PBMCs or T cells enriched from blood (not recorded which). All receptors derive from a man younger than 45 in a cohort exposed to, infected with or recovered from COVID-19 (not recorded which).

The chain combines TRBV7-9 with TRBJ1-1; 8 bases are a match to TRBD1. The CDR3 has 16 residues. The V gene's germline CDR1 is SEHNR and CDR2 FQNEAQ (reference sequence). V lost 0 bases and J lost 0; bases outside the gene matches: 3. CDR3 coding DNA: TGTGCCAGCAGCTTAGCTGACAGGGGAATGAACACTGAAGCTTTCTTT. Encoded protein: CASSLADRGMNTEAFF.

This clone was seen just once. The CDR3 DNA reads as TGTGCCACCAGCAGGACCTGGCAGGGGGCGTTGAACACCGGGGAGCTGTTTTTT. Translating it yields CATSRTWQGALNTGELFF. This chain uses TRBV15 with TRBJ2-2; 8 nucleotides match TRBD1. The CDR3 loop spans 18 amino acids. Germline CDR1 LNHNV, CDR2 YYDKDF (reference sequence). Germline trimming cut 3 bases from V and 1 base from J; bases unmatched to any gene: 10.

V is TRBV7-3 and J is TRBJ2-3; 9 positions match TRBD2. With V trimmed by 1 base and J by 4 bases, 6 bases remained unmatched. Germline lookup yields CDR1 SGHTA and CDR2 FQGTGA. This CDR3 has 16 residues. The CDR3 here is CASSLIAGASADTQYF. Here the CDR3 DNA reads TGTGCCAGCAGCTTAATAGCGGGAGCGTCGGCAGATACGCAGTATTTT.

The chain uses TRBV10-2 and TRBJ1-2; no firm D call. Trimming pared 6 bases from V and 3 bases from J, leaving 20 bases between. Per the germline V gene, CDR1 is WSHSY and CDR2 is SAAADI. The CDR3 is 16 residues long. CDR3 residues: CASRTHSRGRHYGYTF. The CDR3 DNA reads TGCGCCAGCAGGACCCATTCTCGCGGGAGACACTATGGCTACACCTTC.

The V gene is TRBV28, the J gene TRBJ1-2; TRBD1 agrees at 9 bases. Trimming cost V 4 bases and J 7 bases; bases outside gene matches: 7. The CDR3 spans 14 residues. Germline CDR1 is MDHEN and CDR2 is SYDVKM. The CDR3 nucleotides are TGTGCCAGCAGTTCTCCGGGACAGGGACTTGGCTACACCTTC. Amino acid sequence: CASSSPGQGLGYTF.

Here the CDR3 reads CASSVRPTSGVYNEQFF. The CDR3, as DNA: TGTGCCAGCAGCGTTCGACCTACTAGCGGAGTTTACAATGAGCAGTTCTTC. This sequence joins TRBV7-2 and TRBJ2-1, with 8 bases aligning to TRBD2. Per the germline V gene, CDR1 is SGHTA and CDR2 is FQGNSA. This CDR3 is 17 amino acids long. Trimming cost V 5 bases and J 4 bases; bases outside gene matches: 13. Looking up the rest from reference TRBV7-2 and TRBJ2-1 gives the full variable domain: GAGVSQSPSNKVTEKGKDVELRCDPISGHTALYWYRQSLGQGLEFLIYFQGNSAPDKSGLPSDRFSAERTGGSVSTLTIQRTQQEDSAVYLCASSVRPTSGVYNEQFFGPGTRLTVL.

V and J are TRBV27 and TRBJ2-3; 8 bases agree with TRBD1. The V gene end was trimmed by 3 bases and the J gene end by 5 bases; junction bases not matched to a gene: 7. CDR3 length: 15 amino acids. CDR1 MNHEY and CDR2 SMNVEV come from the germline V gene (reference sequence). CDR3 nucleotides: TGTGCCAGCAGTTTGAGTCAGGGGGCGAGAGATACGCAGTATTTT. Its protein product is CASSLSQGARDTQYF.

This clone occurred once. Distinct nucleotide sequences in the sample also encode this CDR3. The rearrangement links TRBV11-3 to TRBJ2-1, with a tentative D call TRBD2 (6 bases). V was pared by 1 base and J by 2 bases, with 6 bases between. The CDR3 is 14 amino acids. Germline CDR1 SGHNT, CDR2 YENEEA. The CDR3: CASSLGTTYNEQFF. The CDR3 coding sequence is TGTGCCAGCAGCTTAGGGACTACCTACAATGAGCAGTTCTTC.

V gene TRBV7-3 combines with J gene TRBJ2-3; D gene unclear. CDR1 and CDR2 (germline): SGHTA, FQGTGA. The V gene lost 5 bases and the J gene lost 5 bases, with 14 bases spanning the gap. This CDR3 contains 14 residues. CDR3 in DNA: TGTGCCAGCAGCGCCCGGAGTCGAGGAGATACGCAGTATTTT. Translating it yields CASSARSRGDTQYF.

The V and J genes are TRBV11-3 and TRBJ2-7; 7 nucleotides line up with TRBD1. CDR3 length equals 14 residues. V shed 5 bases and J 2 bases; nucleotides not matched to a gene: 6. Germline CDR1 is SGHNT and CDR2 is YENEEA. The CDR3 coding sequence is TGTGCCAGCAGCGACCGGGACAGCCCCTACGAGCAGTACTTC. Encoded protein: CASSDRDSPYEQYF.

The chain combines TRBV5-1 with TRBJ2-5, with TRBD2 matching over 7 bases. Looked up from germline, CDR1 is SGHRS and CDR2 is YFSETQ. The CDR3 runs to 16 residues. V shed 0 bases, J shed 1 base, and the junction held 6 bases outside the gene matches. The DNA of the CDR3 is TGCGCCAGCAGCTTGGTTGGCGGGAGCGTCCAAGAGACCCAGTACTTC. Protein: CASSLVGGSVQETQYF.

V gene TRBV5-5 combines with J gene TRBJ2-1; a weak D match, TRBD2 (5 bases). V lost 3 bases and J 7 bases, leaving 17 bases between the germline ends. Germline CDR1 reads SGHKS; CDR2 reads YYEKEE (reference sequence). The CDR3 has 15 amino acids. The CDR3 region has the DNA TGTGCCAGCAGCTCGGTCGGCTCCCGGGGTAATGAGCAGTTCTTC. The encoded protein is CASSSVGSRGNEQFF.

This clone was counted once. In nucleotides, the CDR3 is TGTGCCAGCAGTTACTCTAGCGGGAGTGACTATGAGCAGTTCTTC. Amino acids: CASSYSSGSDYEQFF. The rearrangement uses TRBV6-5 and TRBJ2-1; 9 nucleotides match TRBD2. CDR1 MNHEY and CDR2 SVGAGI come from the germline V gene. The J segment lost 8 bases and the V segment lost 0 bases, leaving 5 bases of the junction unmatched. The CDR3 is 15 amino acids.

This clone is a singleton in its sample. J is TRBJ1-6 and V is TRBV28, with TRBD1 identical over 10 bases. This CDR3 has 16 amino acids. J gave up 6 bases and V 5 bases, and 7 bases lay outside the gene matches. Germline V CDR1 and CDR2: MDHEN, SYDVKM. The CDR3 sequence is CASSTPGQGGNSPLHF. DNA of the CDR3: TGTGCCAGCAGTACCCCCGGACAGGGGGGTAATTCACCCCTCCACTTT.

This clone was counted a few times. The CDR3 DNA follows: TGCGCCAGCAGTGACGGGACTCCCAACGGGGAGCTGTTTTTT. It is translated as CASSDGTPNGELFF. The chain links TRBV10-1 to TRBJ2-2, with a tentative D call TRBD2 (6 bases). The CDR3 is made up of 14 amino acids. Germline CDR1 is WNHNN and CDR2 is SYGVQD (reference sequence). Trimming cost V 3 bases and J 7 bases, with 12 bases left between them.

The chain links TRBV24-1 to TRBJ1-5; possible D gene TRBD1, 5 bases. V was trimmed by 10 bases and J by 2 bases, leaving 11 bases between them. Germline loops: CDR1 KGHDR, CDR2 SFDVKD. The CDR3 totals 13 residues. The CDR3 protein is CATGGYRNQPQHF. CDR3 nucleotide sequence: TGTGCCACGGGGGGGTATCGCAATCAGCCCCAGCATTTT.

The J gene is TRBJ2-5, the V gene TRBV24-1; 7 bases agree with TRBD1. The CDR3 is 15 amino acids. The germline V gene encodes CDR1 KGHDR and CDR2 SFDVKD. The junction had 9 bases not matched to a gene; V was cut back by 4 bases and J by 5 bases. CDR3 bases: TGTGCCACCAGTGACTACTTACAGGGGAAGGAGACCCAGTACTTC. This codes for CATSDYLQGKETQYF.

V and J are TRBV18 and TRBJ2-3, with 7 bases fitting TRBD2. J lost 0 bases, V lost 2 bases, and 5 bases had no gene match. This CDR3 is built from 16 residues. Germline lookup yields CDR1 KGHSH and CDR2 LQKENI. The CDR3 sequence is CASSPALALSTDTQYF. The CDR3, as DNA: TGTGCCAGCTCACCAGCACTAGCGTTAAGCACAGATACGCAGTATTTT.

This chain links TRBV28 with TRBJ2-5; 8 positions match TRBD1. Trimming at V came to 6 bases and at J to 2 bases, leaving 11 bases not matched to a gene. From germline, CDR1 is MDHEN and CDR2 SYDVKM. CDR3 length: 16 amino acids. The DNA of the CDR3 is TGTGCCAGCAGGGGAAGACAGGGGACGACGCAAGAGACCCAGTACTTC. This gives the protein CASRGRQGTTQETQYF.

A remark on this clone: Other DNA sequences in this specimen translate into the identical CDR3. The chain is built from TRBV5-4 and TRBJ2-1; TRBD2 agrees at 11 bases. With V trimmed by 5 bases and J by 5 bases, 6 bases remained unmatched. Looked up from germline, CDR1 is SGHNT and CDR2 is YYREEE (reference sequence). There are 15 residues in the CDR3. CDR3 coding DNA: TGTGCCAGCAGTTTCGGACTAGCGGGCCACAATGAGCAGTTCTTC. Translating gives CASSFGLAGHNEQFF.

For this clone: The same CDR3 also results from other DNA sequences found in this sample. V is TRBV9 and J is TRBJ1-1, with no clear D. V was trimmed by 0 bases and J by 0 bases, leaving 3 bases between them. CDR3 length: 13 residues. Looked up from germline, CDR1 is SGDLS and CDR2 is YYNGEE. The CDR3 DNA reads as TGTGCCAGCAGCGTAGCTCTGAACACTGAAGCTTTCTTT. It encodes CASSVALNTEAFF.

This chain connects TRBV9 to TRBJ1-2; TRBD1 might be the D (5 bases). Trimming cost V 0 bases and J 5 bases, with 14 bases left between them. CDR1 is SGDLS and CDR2 is YYNGEE in the germline V gene. The CDR3 extends over 15 amino acids. The CDR3 is CASSVADSSVYGYTF. The CDR3 DNA is TGTGCCAGCAGCGTAGCAGACAGCTCCGTTTATGGCTACACCTTC.

The rearrangement links TRBV10-3 to TRBJ1-6, with 7 bases that match TRBD1. The V gene end was trimmed by 7 bases and the J gene end by 7 bases; junction bases not matched to a gene: 7. The germline V gene has CDR1 ENHRY and CDR2 SYGVKD. The CDR3 is 14 residues long. The CDR3 is CAIKQGVLNSPLHF. CDR3 bases: TGTGCCATCAAGCAGGGGGTCCTAAATTCACCCCTCCACTTT.

The V gene is TRBV7-2, the J gene TRBJ2-5, with 10 bases fitting TRBD1. Germline CDR1 reads SGHTA; CDR2 reads FQGNSA. The CDR3 spans 16 residues. V lost 4 bases, J lost 3 bases, and 8 bases stayed unmatched. CDR3 protein: CASSSPRDRGEETQYF. CDR3 sequence (DNA): TGTGCCAGCAGCTCACCCCGGGACAGGGGTGAAGAGACCCAGTACTTC.

The V call is TRBV10-2, the J call TRBJ2-7, with 10 bases lining up with TRBD2. CDR1 is WSHSY, CDR2 SAAADI, per germline. This CDR3 is 15 amino acids long. Germline trimming cut 3 bases from V and 6 bases from J; bases unmatched to any gene: 8. In DNA form, the CDR3 reads TGCGCCAGCAGTGAATCCCTAGCGGGAGTTTCCGAGCAGTACTTC. Amino acids: CASSESLAGVSEQYF.

J is TRBJ2-7 and V is TRBV5-1; 9 nucleotides match TRBD1. The CDR3 has 16 residues. Trimming took 4 bases from V and 5 from J; bases not matched to a gene: 13. CDR1 is SGHRS and CDR2 is YFSETQ in the germline V gene. The CDR3 region is CASSLKSGTGFNEQYF. CDR3 in DNA: TGCGCCAGCAGCCTAAAATCCGGGACAGGGTTCAACGAGCAGTACTTC.

The chain carries TRBV18 and TRBJ1-1, with D unclear. The CDR3 is 11 residues long. The V gene lost 4 bases and the J gene lost 11 bases, with 11 bases spanning the gap. The germline V gene encodes CDR1 KGHSH and CDR2 LQKENI. As DNA, the CDR3 is TGTGCCAGCTCACACAAAAAGGAGGCTTTCTTT. This translates into CASSHKKEAFF.